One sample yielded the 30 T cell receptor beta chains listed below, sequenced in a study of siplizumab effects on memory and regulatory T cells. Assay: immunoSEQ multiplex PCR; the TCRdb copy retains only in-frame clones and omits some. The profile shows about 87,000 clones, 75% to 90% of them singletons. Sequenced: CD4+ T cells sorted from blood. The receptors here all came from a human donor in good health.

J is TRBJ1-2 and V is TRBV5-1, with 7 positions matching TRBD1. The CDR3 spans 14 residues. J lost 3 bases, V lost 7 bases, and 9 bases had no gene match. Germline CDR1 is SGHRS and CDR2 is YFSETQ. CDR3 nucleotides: TGCGCCAGCGGCCCGACAGGGTCCTACTATGGCTACACCTTC. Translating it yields CASGPTGSYYGYTF.

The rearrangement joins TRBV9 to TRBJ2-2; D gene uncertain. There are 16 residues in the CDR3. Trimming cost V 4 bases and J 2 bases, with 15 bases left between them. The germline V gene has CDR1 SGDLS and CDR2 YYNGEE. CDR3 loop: CASSTHLRRNTGELFF. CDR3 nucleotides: TGTGCCAGCAGCACACATTTAAGACGAAACACCGGGGAGCTGTTTTTT.

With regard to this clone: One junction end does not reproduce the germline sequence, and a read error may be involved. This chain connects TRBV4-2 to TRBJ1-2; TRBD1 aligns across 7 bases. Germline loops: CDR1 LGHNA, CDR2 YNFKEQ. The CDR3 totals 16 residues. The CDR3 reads CASSHDWTGVLYGCTF. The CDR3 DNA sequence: TGTGCCAGCAGCCATGACTGGACAGGCGTTCTCTATGGCTGCACCTTC.

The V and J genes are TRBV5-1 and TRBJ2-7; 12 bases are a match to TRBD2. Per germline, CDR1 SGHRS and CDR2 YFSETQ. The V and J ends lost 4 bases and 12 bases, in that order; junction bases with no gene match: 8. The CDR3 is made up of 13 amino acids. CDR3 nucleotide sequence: TGCGCCAGCAGCCCGGGACTAGCGGGCCCCTCGTACTTC. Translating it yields CASSPGLAGPSYF.

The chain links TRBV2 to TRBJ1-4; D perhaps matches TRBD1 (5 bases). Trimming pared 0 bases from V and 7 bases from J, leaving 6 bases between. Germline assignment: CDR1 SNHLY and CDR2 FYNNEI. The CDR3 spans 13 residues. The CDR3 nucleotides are TGTGCCAGCAGTGAAGCGACAGTTGAAAAACTGTTTTTT. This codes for CASSEATVEKLFF.

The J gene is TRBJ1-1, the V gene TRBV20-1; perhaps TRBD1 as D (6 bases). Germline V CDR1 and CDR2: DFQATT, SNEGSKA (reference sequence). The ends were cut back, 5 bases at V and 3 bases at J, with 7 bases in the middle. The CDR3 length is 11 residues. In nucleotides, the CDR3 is TGCAGTGCTTACAGGGACACTGAAGCTTTCTTT. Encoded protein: CSAYRDTEAFF.

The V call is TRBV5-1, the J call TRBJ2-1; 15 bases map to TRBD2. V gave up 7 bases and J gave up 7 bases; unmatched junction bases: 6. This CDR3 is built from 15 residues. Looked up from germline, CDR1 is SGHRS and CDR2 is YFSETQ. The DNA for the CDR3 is TGCGCCAGCGGACTAGCGGGAGGGCCGGTGAATGAGCAGTTCTTC. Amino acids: CASGLAGGPVNEQFF.

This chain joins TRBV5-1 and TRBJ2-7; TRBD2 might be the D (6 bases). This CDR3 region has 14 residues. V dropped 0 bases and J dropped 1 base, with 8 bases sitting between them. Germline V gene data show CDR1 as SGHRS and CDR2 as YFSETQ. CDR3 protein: CASSLDGRSYEQYF. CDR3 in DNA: TGCGCCAGCAGCTTGGACGGGAGATCCTACGAGCAGTACTTC.

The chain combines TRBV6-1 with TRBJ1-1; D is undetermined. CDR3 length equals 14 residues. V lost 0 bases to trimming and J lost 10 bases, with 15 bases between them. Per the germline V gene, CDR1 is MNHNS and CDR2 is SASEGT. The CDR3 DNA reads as TGTGCCAGCAGTGAAGCGCGGGTCAGCCCCGGAGCTTTCTTT. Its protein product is CASSEARVSPGAFF.

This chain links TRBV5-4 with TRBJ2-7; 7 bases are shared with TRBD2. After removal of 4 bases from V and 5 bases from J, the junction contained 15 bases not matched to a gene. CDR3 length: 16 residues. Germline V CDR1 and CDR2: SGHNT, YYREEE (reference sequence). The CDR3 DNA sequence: TGTGCCAGCAGCCCCACCCGAGGGAGGGCCACTAACGAGCAGTACTTC. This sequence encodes CASSPTRGRATNEQYF. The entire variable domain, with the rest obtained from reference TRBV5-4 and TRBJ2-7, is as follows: ETGVTQSPTHLIKTRGQQVTLRCSSQSGHNTVSWYQQALGQGPQFIFQYYREEENGRGNFPPRFSGLQFPNYSSELNVNALELDDSALYLCASSPTRGRATNEQYFGPGTRLTVT.

CDR3 nucleotides: TGTGCCTGGAGTCTGCCTAACAGGGTGGACATTCAGTACTTC. It specifies CAWSLPNRVDIQYF. This chain uses TRBV30 with TRBJ2-4; D possibly corresponds to TRBD1 (6 bases). Germline CDR1 and CDR2: GTSNPN and SVGIG (reference sequence). Trimming left V 2 bases short and J 8 bases short, with 16 bases between. The CDR3 has 14 amino acids.

The DNA for the CDR3 is TGCAGCGTTGTGGGACTAGTCTCGAACAACGGGCAGTTCTTC. Protein sequence: CSVVGLVSNNGQFF. The chain has TRBV29-1 and TRBJ2-1, with 8 nucleotides matching TRBD2. Germline V gene lookup returns CDR1 SQVTM and CDR2 ANQGSEA. CDR3 length: 14 amino acids. The junction had 14 bases not matched to a gene; V was cut back by 4 bases and J by 12 bases.

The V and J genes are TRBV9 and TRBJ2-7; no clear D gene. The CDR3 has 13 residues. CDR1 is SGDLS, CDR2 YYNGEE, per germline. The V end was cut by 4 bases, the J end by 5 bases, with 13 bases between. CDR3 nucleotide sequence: TGTGCCAGCAGCCCCGGTGGAAGCGACGAGCAGTACTTC. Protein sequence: CASSPGGSDEQYF. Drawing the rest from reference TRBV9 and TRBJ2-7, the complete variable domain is DSGVTQTPKHLITATGQRVTLRCSPRSGDLSVYWYQQSLDQGLQFLIQYYNGEERAKGNILERFSAQQFPDLHSELNLSSLELGDSALYFCASSPGGSDEQYFGPGTRLTVT.

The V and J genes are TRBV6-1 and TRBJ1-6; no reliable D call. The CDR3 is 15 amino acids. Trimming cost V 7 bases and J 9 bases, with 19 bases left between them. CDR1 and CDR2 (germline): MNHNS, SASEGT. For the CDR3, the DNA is TGTGCCAGCACCGAGGAGCTTGTAAGGTTTTCACCCCTCCACTTT. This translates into CASTEELVRFSPLHF.

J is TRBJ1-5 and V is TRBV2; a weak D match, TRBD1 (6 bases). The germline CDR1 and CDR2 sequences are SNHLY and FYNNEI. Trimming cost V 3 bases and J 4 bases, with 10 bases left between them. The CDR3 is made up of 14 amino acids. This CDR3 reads CASSDGTLNQPQHF. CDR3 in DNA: TGTGCCAGCAGTGACGGGACATTGAATCAGCCCCAGCATTTT.

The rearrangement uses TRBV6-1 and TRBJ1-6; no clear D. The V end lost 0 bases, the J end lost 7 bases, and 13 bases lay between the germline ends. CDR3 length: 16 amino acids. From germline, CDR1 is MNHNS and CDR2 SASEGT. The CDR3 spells CASSEARPINNSPLHF. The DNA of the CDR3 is TGTGCCAGCAGTGAAGCCCGACCGATAAACAATTCACCCCTCCACTTT.

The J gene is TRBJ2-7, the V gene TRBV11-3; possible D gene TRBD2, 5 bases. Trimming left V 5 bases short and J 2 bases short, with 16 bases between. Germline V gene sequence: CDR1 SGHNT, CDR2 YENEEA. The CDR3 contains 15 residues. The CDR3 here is CASSPDSGNPYEQYF. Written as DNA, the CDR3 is TGTGCCAGCAGCCCGGATTCCGGGAACCCCTACGAGCAGTACTTC.

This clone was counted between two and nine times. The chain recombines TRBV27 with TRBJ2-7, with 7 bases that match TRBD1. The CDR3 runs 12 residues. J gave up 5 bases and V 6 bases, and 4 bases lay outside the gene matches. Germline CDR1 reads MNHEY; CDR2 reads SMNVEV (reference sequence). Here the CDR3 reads CASSHDRDEQYF. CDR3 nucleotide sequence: TGTGCCAGCAGCCACGACAGGGACGAGCAGTACTTC.

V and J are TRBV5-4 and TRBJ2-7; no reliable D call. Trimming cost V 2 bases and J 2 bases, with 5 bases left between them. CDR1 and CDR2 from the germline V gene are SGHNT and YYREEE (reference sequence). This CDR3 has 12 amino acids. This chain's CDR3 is CASSLDTYEQYF. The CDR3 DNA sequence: TGTGCCAGCAGCTTAGACACCTACGAGCAGTACTTC.

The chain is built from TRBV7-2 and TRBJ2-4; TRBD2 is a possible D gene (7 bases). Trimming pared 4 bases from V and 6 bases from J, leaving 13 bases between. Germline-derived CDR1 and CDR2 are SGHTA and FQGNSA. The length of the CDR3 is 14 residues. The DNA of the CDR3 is TGTGCCAGCAGCTCCAGGGAGGGGGGAAACATTCAGTACTTC. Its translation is CASSSREGGNIQYF.

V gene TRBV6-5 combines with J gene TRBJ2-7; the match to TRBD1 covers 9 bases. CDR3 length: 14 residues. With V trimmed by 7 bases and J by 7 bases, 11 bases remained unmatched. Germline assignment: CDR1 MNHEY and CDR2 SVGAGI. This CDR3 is CASTPGQGNYEQYF. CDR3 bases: TGTGCCAGCACCCCGGGACAGGGCAATTATGAGCAGTACTTC.

CDR3 sequence reads: CSVEKQGNTEAFF. As DNA, the CDR3 is TGCAGCGTTGAAAAACAAGGGAACACTGAAGCTTTCTTT. V and J are TRBV29-1 and TRBJ1-1; D unclear. Germline V gives CDR1 SQVTM, CDR2 ANQGSEA. This CDR3 is 13 amino acids long. Trimming took off 2 bases at V and 1 base at J, with 8 bases between the two ends.

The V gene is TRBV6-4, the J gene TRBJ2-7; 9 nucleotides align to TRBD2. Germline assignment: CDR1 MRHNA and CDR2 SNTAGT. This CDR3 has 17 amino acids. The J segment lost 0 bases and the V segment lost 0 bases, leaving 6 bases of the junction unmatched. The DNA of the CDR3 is TGTGCCAGCAGTGACTCGGCTAGCGGGAAGGGCTCCTACGAGCAGTACTTC. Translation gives CASSDSASGKGSYEQYF.

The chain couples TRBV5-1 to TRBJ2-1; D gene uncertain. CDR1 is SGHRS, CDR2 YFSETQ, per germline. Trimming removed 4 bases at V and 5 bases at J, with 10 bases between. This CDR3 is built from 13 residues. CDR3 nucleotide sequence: TGCGCCAGCAGCAAGGACCTTAACAATGAGCAGTTCTTC. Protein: CASSKDLNNEQFF.

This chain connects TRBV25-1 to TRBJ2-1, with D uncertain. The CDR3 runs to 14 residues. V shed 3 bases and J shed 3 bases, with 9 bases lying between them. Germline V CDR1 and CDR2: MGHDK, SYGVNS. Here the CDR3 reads CASSEVGFYNEQFF. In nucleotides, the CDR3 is TGTGCCAGCAGTGAGGTAGGGTTCTACAATGAGCAGTTCTTC.

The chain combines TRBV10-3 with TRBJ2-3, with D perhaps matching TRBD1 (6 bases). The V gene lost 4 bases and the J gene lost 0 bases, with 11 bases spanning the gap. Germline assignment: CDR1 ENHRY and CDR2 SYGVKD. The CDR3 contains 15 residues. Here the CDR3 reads CAISAQGSSTDTQYF. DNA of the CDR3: TGTGCCATCAGTGCACAGGGAAGTAGCACAGATACGCAGTATTTT.

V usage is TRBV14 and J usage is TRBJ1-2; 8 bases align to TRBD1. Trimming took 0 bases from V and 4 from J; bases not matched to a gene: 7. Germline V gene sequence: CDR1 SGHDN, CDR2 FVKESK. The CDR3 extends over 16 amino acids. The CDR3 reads CASSQDIGQGLYGYTF. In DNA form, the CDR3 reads TGTGCCAGCAGCCAAGATATTGGACAGGGCCTCTATGGCTACACCTTC.

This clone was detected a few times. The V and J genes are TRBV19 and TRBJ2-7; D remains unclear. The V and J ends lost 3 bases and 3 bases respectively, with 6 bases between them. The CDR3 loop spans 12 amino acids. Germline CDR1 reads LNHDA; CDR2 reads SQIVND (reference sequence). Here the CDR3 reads CASSIRVYEQYF. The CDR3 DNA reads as TGTGCCAGTAGTATTAGGGTCTACGAGCAGTACTTC.

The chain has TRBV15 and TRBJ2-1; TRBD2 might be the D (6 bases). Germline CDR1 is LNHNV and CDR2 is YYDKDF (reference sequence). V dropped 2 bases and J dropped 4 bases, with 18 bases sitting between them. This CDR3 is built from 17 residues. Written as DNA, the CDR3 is TGTGCCACCAGCAGAACCGGGAGCTCTATCGATTACAATGAGCAGTTCTTC. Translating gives CATSRTGSSIDYNEQFF.

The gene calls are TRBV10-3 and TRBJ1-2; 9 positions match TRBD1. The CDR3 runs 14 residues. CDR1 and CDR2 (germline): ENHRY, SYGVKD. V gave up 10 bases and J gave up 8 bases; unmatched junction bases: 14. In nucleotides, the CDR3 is TGTGCCACCCAACTAGGGGGACAGGGAGGCGGCTACACCTTC. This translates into CATQLGGQGGGYTF.